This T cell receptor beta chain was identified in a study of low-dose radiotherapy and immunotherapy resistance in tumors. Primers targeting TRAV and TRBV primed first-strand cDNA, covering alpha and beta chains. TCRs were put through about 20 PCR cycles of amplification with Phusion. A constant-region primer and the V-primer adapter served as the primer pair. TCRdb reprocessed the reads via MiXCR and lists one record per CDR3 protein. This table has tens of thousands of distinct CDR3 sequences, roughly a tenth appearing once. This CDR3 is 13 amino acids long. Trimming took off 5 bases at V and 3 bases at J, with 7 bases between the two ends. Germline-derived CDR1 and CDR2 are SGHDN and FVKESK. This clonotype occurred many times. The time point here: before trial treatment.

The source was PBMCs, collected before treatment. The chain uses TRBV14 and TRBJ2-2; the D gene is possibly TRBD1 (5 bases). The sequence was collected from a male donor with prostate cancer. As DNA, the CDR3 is TGTGCCAGCAGCAGCAGGGACACCGGGGAGCTGTTTTTT. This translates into CASSSRDTGELFF.